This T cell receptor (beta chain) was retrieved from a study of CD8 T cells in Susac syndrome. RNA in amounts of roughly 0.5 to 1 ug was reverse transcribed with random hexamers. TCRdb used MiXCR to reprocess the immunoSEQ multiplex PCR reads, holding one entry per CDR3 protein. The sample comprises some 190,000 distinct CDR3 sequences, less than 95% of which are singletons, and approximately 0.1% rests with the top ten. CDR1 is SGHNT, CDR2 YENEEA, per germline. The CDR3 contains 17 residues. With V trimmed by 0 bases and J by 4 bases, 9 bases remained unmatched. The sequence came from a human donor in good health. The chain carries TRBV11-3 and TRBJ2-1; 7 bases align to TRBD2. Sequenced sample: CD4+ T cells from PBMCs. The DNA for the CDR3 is TGTGCCAGCAGCTTAGATCTAGGGCTAGCGGTTTACAATGAGCAGTTCTTC. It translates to CASSLDLGLAVYNEQFF.